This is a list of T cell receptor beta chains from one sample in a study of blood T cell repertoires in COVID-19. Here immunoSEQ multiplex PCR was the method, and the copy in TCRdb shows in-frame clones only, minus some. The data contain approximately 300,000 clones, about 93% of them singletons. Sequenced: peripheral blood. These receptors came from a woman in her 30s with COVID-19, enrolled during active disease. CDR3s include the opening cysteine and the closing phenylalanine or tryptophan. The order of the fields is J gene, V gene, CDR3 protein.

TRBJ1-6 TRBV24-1 CATSVAESYNSPLHF
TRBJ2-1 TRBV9 CASSDHRDSYNEQFF
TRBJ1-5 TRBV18 CASSPGQSEPQHF
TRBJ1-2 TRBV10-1 CASSEKAGYGYTF
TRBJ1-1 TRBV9 CASTLTATANTEAFF
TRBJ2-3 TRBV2 CASSERVDTQYF
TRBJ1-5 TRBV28 CASSPLRGLAPQHF
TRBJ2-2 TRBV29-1 CSVLAGPNTGELFF
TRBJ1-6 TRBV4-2 CASSPPGQVNSPLHF
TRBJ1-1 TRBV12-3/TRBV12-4 CASTRTANTEAFF
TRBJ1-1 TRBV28 CASSPYRGATEAFF
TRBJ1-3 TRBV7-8 CASSRGQGLGNTIYF
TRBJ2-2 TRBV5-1 CASTGGAGGVTGELFF
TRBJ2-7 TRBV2 CASRVAGSSYEQYF
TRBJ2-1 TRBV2 CASSGTSGGEQFF
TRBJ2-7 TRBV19 CASSSGRAREQYF
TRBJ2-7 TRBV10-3 CAISPGLAGEEQYF
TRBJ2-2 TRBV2 CASSEDRALITGELFF
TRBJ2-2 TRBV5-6 CASSLDRGLYAGELFF
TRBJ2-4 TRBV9 CASSVGWGLGAKNIQYF
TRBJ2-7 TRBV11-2 CASSLRGPSYEQYF
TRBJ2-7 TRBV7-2 CASSLTGYEQYF
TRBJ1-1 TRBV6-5 CASFKYGGLHTEAFF
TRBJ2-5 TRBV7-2 CASSSTGGFETQYF
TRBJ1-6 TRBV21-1 CASSKDRSSYNSPLHF
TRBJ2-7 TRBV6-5 CASSYRGLADEQYF
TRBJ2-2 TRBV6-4 CASSVRGPGTGELFF
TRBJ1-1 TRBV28 CASRSSGDLTEAFF
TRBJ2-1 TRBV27 CASKELAGESNEQFF
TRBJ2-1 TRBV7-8 CASSVTTVYNEQFF
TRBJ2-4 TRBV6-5 CASTPREQAKNIQYF
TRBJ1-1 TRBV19 CASSRDSWNTEAFF
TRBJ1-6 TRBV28 CATLRAGNNSPLHF
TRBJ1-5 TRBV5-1 CASSPGGYSNQPQHF
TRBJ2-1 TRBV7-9 CASSSTGEAHNEQFF
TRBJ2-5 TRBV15 CATSRDGRQAETQYF
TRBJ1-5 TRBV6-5 CASSLSSGANQPQHF
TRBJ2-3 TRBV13 CASSLERSTDTQYF
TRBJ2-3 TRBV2 CASSFGLSTDTQYF
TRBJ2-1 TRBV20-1 CSASKAHNNEQFF
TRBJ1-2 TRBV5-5 CASSLNSNYGYTF
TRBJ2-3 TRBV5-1 CASRAGPSTDTQYF
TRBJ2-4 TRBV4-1 CASSLHRDQYF
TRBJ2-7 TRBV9 CASSVGTSGTFYEQYF
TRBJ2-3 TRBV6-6 CASRRLAGTTDTQYF
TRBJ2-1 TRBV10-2 CAGGSSYNEQFF
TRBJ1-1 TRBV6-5 CASADIFGNTEAFF
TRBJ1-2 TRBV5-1 CASSTQGADYGYTF
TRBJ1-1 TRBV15 CATSRGGQFAEAFF
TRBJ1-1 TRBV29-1 CSAGQFNTEAFF
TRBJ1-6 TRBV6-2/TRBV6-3 CASSTGQINSPLHF
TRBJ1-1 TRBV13 CASSLDSPQGAFF
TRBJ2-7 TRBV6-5 CASWGLAGAHEQYF
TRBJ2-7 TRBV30 CAWRRQGHDLYEQYF